The present entry profiles one T cell receptor beta chain with its context. Self-reported history from a screening survey and questionnaire set each donor's cohort. This record belongs to a study of blood T cell repertoires in COVID-19. Study-level information: PBMCs, B-cell-depleted T cells, or T cells provided the cDNA or gDNA that made up the material.

With V trimmed by 4 bases and J by 13 bases, 6 bases remained unmatched. This CDR3 region has 12 residues. The germline gives CDR1 LNHDA, CDR2 SQIVND (reference sequence). TCRdb's copy holds only in-frame clones and misses some; the assay was immunoSEQ multiplex PCR. The sample records roughly 360,000 clones, approximately 87% being singletons. The sample consisted of PBMCs or T cells enriched from blood (not recorded which). The receptor comes from a woman aged 25 to 39 with acute COVID-19. The V and J genes are TRBV19 and TRBJ2-2; 7 bases are shared with TRBD1. DNA of the CDR3: TGTGCCAGTAGTACAGAGGGACAGTTGCTGTTTTTT. It is translated as CASSTEGQLLFF.